This TCR beta chain stems from a study of breast tumors, draining lymph nodes, adjacent tissues. Study observations and caveats: Data only fit, rather than demonstrated, lymph node origin of most tumor T cells. Tumor TCR diversity was below lymph nodes but above nontumor tissue. Compared with basal-like, luminal-like tumors shared significantly more repertoire with nontumor tissue. Data fit most tumor T cells coming from lymph node, expanding in tumor.

Breast cancer patients provided tissue from their axillary draining lymph nodes. MiXCR, applied by TCRdb to the multiplex PCR reads, yields one record per CDR3 protein. The table includes approximately 100,000 distinct CDR3 sequences, 21% detected once. The sample holds a few counts of this clonotype. Antigen specificity is unknown. The V gene's germline CDR1 is SGDLS and CDR2 YYNGEE. V trimming: 4 bases; J trimming: 4 bases; junction bases outside the gene matches: 6. The CDR3 totals 16 residues. The rearrangement uses TRBV9 and TRBJ2-6, with 9 bases lining up with TRBD1. This receptor was identified in a female donor with breast cancer. Some clones in this sample may be carry-over from other donors' samples. Sequenced: axillary lymph node tissue. In DNA, the CDR3 is TGTGCCAGCAGCCCAGGGACAGGGAGAGGGGCCAACGTCCTGACTTTC. Its protein is CASSPGTGRGANVLTF.